A selection of T cell receptor beta chains follows, all from one sample in a study of blood T cell repertoires in COVID-19. Assay used: immunoSEQ multiplex PCR; TCRdb lists only in-frame clones, some missing. The table records some 140,000 clones, around 89% of them present only once. Sequencing was performed on peripheral blood. All receptors come from a man between 65 and 80 years old with active COVID-19. The CDR3 runs from the conserved cysteine through the conserved F or W. D genes are given only for firm matches. Expanded clones are given a class, and other clones once, few, many or no size at all.

size	V	D	J	DNA	CDR3
-	TRBV2	-	TRBJ2-7	TGTGCCAGCAGTTCAGGGTCTATCCTGTACTTC	CASSSGSILYF
-	TRBV18	TRBD1	TRBJ1-1	TGTGCCAGCTCACTCTTCGGACAGGGACAGACTGAAGCTTTCTTT	CASSLFGQGQTEAFF
-	TRBV11-2	-	TRBJ2-3	TGTGCCAGCAGCTTGGAAGGGTGGAGGGGGCAGTATTTT	CASSLEGWRGQYF
-	TRBV5-4	TRBD2	TRBJ2-1	TGTGCCAGCAGCTTAAGGACTAGCGGGAGGGAAAATGAGCAGTTCTTC	CASSLRTSGRENEQFF
-	TRBV3-1/TRBV3-2	-	TRBJ1-5	TGTGCCAGCAGCCAAGGGTCCGGTCAGCCCCAGCATTTT	CASSQGSGQPQHF
-	TRBV7-5	-	TRBJ1-5	TGTGCCCCAGGGAACAATCAGCCCCAGCATTTT	CAPGNNQPQHF
-	TRBV4-3	TRBD2	TRBJ2-2	TGCGCCAGCAGCCCCAGAGCGGGAGACACCGGGGAGCTGTTTTTT	CASSPRAGDTGELFF
-	TRBV7-8	TRBD2	TRBJ2-4	TGTGCCAGCAACACTAAGCGGGGCTTAGCCAAAAACATTCAGTACTTC	CASNTKRGLAKNIQYF
-	TRBV10-1	TRBD2	TRBJ2-1	TGCGCCAGCAGTGAGTCTAGCGGGAGGGAATGGGAGCAGTTCTTC	CASSESSGREWEQFF
once	TRBV6-1	TRBD2	TRBJ2-2	TGTGCCAGCAGTGGGGACGGCATAGCGGGGTGGTTCACCGGGGAGCTGTTTTTT	CASSGDGIAGWFTGELFF
-	TRBV28	-	TRBJ2-3	TGTGCCAGCAGTTTATTGCGGGGCACAGATACGCAGTATTTT	CASSLLRGTDTQYF
-	TRBV9	-	TRBJ1-6	TGTGCCAGCAGTGCTACAGGCGATAATTCACCCCTCCACTTT	CASSATGDNSPLHF
-	TRBV3-1/TRBV3-2	TRBD2	TRBJ2-1	TGTGCCAGCAGCCAAGGGACTAGCGGGAGTGTTGAGCAGTTCTTC	CASSQGTSGSVEQFF
once	TRBV6-5	-	TRBJ2-7	TGTGCCAGCAGTTTGCCGGGCAGGGATTACGAGCAGTACTTC	CASSLPGRDYEQYF
-	TRBV5-1	TRBD2	TRBJ2-1	TGCGCCAGCAGCTTGGGACTAGCGGGAGTCCTGAATGAGCAGTTCTTC	CASSLGLAGVLNEQFF
once	TRBV3-1/TRBV3-2	-	TRBJ1-4	TGTGCCAGCAGCCAGCGGCAGGGGTCTGAAAAACTGTTTTTT	CASSQRQGSEKLFF
-	TRBV7-9	-	TRBJ1-5	TGTGCCAGCAGCAAAAGTGGAGGGGCTCAGCCCCAGCATTTT	CASSKSGGAQPQHF
-	TRBV19	-	TRBJ2-3	TGTGCCAGTAGTATAGTCCCGGAACAGACAGATACGCAGTATTTT	CASSIVPEQTDTQYF
once	TRBV2	-	TRBJ1-1	TGTGCCAGCAGATCACAGACGAACACTGAAGCTTTCTTT	CASRSQTNTEAFF
-	TRBV5-1	TRBD1	TRBJ2-5	TGCGCCAGCAGCTTGGTACAGGGGCTAGAGACCCAGTACTTC	CASSLVQGLETQYF
-	TRBV5-1	-	TRBJ2-7	TGCGCCAGCAGCCTCAATCAGGGCCACTCCTACGAGCAGTACTTC	CASSLNQGHSYEQYF
-	TRBV4-1	-	TRBJ2-1	TGCGCCAGCAGCCAAGCTGAAGGGGGCAATGAGCAGTTCTTC	CASSQAEGGNEQFF
-	TRBV9	TRBD2	TRBJ2-3	TGTGCCAGCAGCAAGAGCGGGAGGGAAGATACGCAGTATTTT	CASSKSGREDTQYF
-	TRBV6-5	TRBD1	TRBJ2-2	TGTGCCAGCCGTAGGGACAGGGCGATCGCCGGGGAGCTGTTTTTT	CASRRDRAIAGELFF
-	TRBV18	TRBD2	TRBJ2-2	TGTGCCAGCTCACTTATGGCTAGCGGAGCGAACACCGGGGAGCTGTTTTTT	CASSLMASGANTGELFF
-	TRBV6-5	TRBD1	TRBJ2-1	TGTGCCAGCCTGAGGGACAGGGGAAAATATGAGCAGTTCTTC	CASLRDRGKYEQFF
-	TRBV9	TRBD1	TRBJ2-2	TGTGCCAGCAGCGTGAGACAGGGGGGCACCGGGGAGCTGTTTTTT	CASSVRQGGTGELFF
-	TRBV30	TRBD2	TRBJ2-7	TGTGCCTGGAATGGGGGGGTCTCCTACGAGCAGTACTTC	CAWNGGVSYEQYF
-	TRBV6-5	TRBD1	TRBJ2-7	TGTGCCAGCAGCCGGCTCGGACAGGGCTCCTACGAGCAGTACTTC	CASSRLGQGSYEQYF
-	TRBV12-3/TRBV12-4	-	TRBJ2-7	TGTGCCAGCAGGGGGGGACTCGCCTACGAGCAGTACTTC	CASRGGLAYEQYF
-	TRBV7-6	-	TRBJ2-2	TGTGCCAGCAGCTTAGACAGGCTAGCCGGGGAGCTGTTTTTT	CASSLDRLAGELFF
-	TRBV7-9	TRBD2	TRBJ2-7	TGTGCCAGCAGCCCCCAACCTGGGACTAGCCGCAGCTCCTACGAGCAGTACTTC	CASSPQPGTSRSSYEQYF
few	TRBV6-5	TRBD1	TRBJ2-2	TGTGCCTGCGGAAAGACAGGGTTGAACACCGGGGAGCTGTTTTTT	CACGKTGLNTGELFF
-	TRBV19	-	TRBJ1-4	TGTGCCAGCCGACTACAGGGTCGGTGGGAAAAACTGTTTTTT	CASRLQGRWEKLFF
once	TRBV3-1/TRBV3-2	TRBD2	TRBJ2-2	TGTGCCAGCGTGAGCGGGAGAAGAGACACCGGGGAGCTGTTTTTT	CASVSGRRDTGELFF
-	TRBV6-6	-	TRBJ1-4	TGTGCCAGCAGTTACCAGGCTCGTGGAGGGAAACTGTTTTTT	CASSYQARGGKLFF
-	TRBV19	-	TRBJ2-7	TGTGCCAACCGCCGGGCTAGGGGCCCCCTGGTCCACGAGCAGTACTTC	CANRRARGPLVHEQYF
once	TRBV18	TRBD2	TRBJ2-7	TGTGCCAGCTCACCAGATTCCGGACTAGCGGCTAACTCCTACGAGCAGTACTTC	CASSPDSGLAANSYEQYF
-	TRBV21-1	-	TRBJ2-7	TGTGCCAGCAGCAGCCGGGACACGAGCTCCTACGAGCAGTACTTC	CASSSRDTSSYEQYF
-	TRBV15	-	TRBJ1-1	TGTGCCACCAGCAGGGGTACCACAGGAATTGGCCGGGCTTTCTTT	CATSRGTTGIGRAFF
-	TRBV3-1/TRBV3-2	TRBD2	TRBJ2-1	TGTGCCAGCAGCCCGGGGGGACTTTCGAATGAGCAGTTCTTC	CASSPGGLSNEQFF
-	TRBV6-6	-	TRBJ2-1	TGTGCCAGCAGTAAAAACAGGACACCGAACAATGAGCAGTTCTTC	CASSKNRTPNNEQFF
-	TRBV4-1	-	TRBJ2-5	TGCGCCAGCAGCCACGGAGGGGCTGAGGGGGAGACCCAGTACTTC	CASSHGGAEGETQYF
once	TRBV3-1/TRBV3-2	-	TRBJ2-3	TGTGCCAGCAGCCCCCGGAGGGCCGAGAGAGATACGCAGTATTTT	CASSPRRAERDTQYF
-	TRBV7-3	TRBD1	TRBJ2-5	TGTGCCAGCAGCCCCCAGGGGGCGTCGGGGACCCAGTACTTC	CASSPQGASGTQYF
-	TRBV6-6	TRBD1	TRBJ2-3	TGTGCCAGCCGGACAGGTTATACAGATACGCAGTATTTT	CASRTGYTDTQYF
-	TRBV7-2	-	TRBJ1-1	TGTGCCAGCAGCTCTGCAGATAGGGGCCTAAAGGCGGCTTTCTTT	CASSSADRGLKAAFF
-	TRBV15	-	TRBJ1-3	TGTGCCACCAGCAGAGGTAGATCTGGAAACACCATATATTTT	CATSRGRSGNTIYF
-	TRBV9	TRBD2	TRBJ2-7	TGTGCCAGCAGCCCCCGGACTAGCGGGTACGAGCAGTACTTC	CASSPRTSGYEQYF